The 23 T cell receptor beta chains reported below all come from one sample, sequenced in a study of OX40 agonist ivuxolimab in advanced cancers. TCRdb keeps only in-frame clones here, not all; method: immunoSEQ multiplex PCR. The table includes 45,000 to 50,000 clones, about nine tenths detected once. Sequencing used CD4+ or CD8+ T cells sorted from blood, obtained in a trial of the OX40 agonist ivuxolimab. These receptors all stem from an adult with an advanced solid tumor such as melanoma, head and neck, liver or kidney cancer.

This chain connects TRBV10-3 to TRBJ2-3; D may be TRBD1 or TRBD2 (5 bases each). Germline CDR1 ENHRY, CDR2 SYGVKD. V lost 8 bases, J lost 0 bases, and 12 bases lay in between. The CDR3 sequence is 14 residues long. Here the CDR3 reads CAIGGDTSTDTQYF. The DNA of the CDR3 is TGTGCCATCGGGGGAGATACTAGCACAGATACGCAGTATTTT.

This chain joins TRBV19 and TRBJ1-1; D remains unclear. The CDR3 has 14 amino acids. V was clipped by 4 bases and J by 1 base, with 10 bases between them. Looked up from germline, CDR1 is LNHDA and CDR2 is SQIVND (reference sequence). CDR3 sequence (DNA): TGTGCCAGTAGTAAATCCTCAGAGAACACTGAAGCTTTCTTT. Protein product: CASSKSSENTEAFF.

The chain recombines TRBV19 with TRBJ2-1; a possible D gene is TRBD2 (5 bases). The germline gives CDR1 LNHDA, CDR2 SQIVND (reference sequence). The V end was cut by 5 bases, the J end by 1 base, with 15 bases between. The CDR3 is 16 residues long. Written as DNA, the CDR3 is TGTGCCAGTAGTCACCCCGCTAGCACGTCCTACAATGAGCAGTTCTTC. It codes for CASSHPASTSYNEQFF.

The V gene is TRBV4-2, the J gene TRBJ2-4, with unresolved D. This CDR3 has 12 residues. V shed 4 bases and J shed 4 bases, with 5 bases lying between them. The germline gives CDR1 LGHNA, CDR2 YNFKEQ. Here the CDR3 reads CASSPSKNIQYF. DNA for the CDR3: TGTGCCAGCAGCCCTAGTAAAAACATTCAGTACTTC.

The CDR3 is CASSLVGDSSSTEAFF. CDR3 in DNA: TGTGCCAGCAGTTTGGTTGGGGACTCTTCGAGCACTGAAGCTTTCTTT. The V gene is TRBV28, the J gene TRBJ1-1, with TRBD1 as a possible D gene (5 bases). Germline V lookup: CDR1 MDHEN, CDR2 SYDVKM. V shed 3 bases and J shed 4 bases, with 18 bases lying between them. The CDR3 loop spans 16 amino acids.

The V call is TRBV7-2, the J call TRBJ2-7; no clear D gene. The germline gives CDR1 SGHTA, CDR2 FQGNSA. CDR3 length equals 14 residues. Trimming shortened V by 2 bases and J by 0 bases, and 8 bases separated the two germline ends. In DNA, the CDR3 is TGTGCCAGCAGCTTAACGGGCAGCTCCTACGAGCAGTACTTC. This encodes CASSLTGSSYEQYF.

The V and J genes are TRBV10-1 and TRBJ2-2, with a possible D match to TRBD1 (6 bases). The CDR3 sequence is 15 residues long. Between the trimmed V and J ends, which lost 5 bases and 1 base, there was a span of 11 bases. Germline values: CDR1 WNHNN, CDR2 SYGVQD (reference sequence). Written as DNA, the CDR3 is TGCGCCAGCAGTCTACAGGGAAGGAACACCGGGGAGCTGTTTTTT. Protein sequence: CASSLQGRNTGELFF.

CDR3 protein: CASSIEASSSYNSPLHF. As DNA, the CDR3 is TGTGCCAGTAGTATAGAGGCCAGTAGCTCCTATAATTCACCCCTCCACTTT. The V and J genes are TRBV19 and TRBJ1-6, with D uncertain. CDR3 length: 17 residues. From germline, CDR1 is LNHDA and CDR2 SQIVND (reference sequence). Trimming cost V 0 bases and J 0 bases, with 9 bases left between them.

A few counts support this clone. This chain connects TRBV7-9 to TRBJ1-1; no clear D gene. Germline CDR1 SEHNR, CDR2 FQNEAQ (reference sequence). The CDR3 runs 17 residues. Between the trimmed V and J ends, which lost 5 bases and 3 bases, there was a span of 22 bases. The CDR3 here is CASSPSRAHQRDTEAFF. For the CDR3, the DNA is TGTGCCAGCAGCCCATCCCGGGCCCACCAAAGAGACACTGAAGCTTTCTTT.

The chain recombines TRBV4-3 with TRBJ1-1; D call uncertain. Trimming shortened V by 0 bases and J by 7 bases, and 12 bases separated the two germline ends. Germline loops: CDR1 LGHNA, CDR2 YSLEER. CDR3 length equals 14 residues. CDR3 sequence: CASSQDGSYDEAFF. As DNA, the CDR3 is TGCGCCAGCAGCCAAGATGGCAGTTACGATGAAGCTTTCTTT.

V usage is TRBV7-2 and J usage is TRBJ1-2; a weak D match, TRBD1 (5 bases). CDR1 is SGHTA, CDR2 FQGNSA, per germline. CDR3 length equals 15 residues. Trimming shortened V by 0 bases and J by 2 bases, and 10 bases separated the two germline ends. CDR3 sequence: CASSLAAGTNYGYTF. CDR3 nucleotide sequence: TGTGCCAGCAGCTTAGCGGCGGGGACGAACTATGGCTACACCTTC.

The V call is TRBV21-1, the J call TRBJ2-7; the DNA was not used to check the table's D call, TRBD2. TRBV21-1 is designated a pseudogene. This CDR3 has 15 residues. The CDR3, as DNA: TGTGCCAGCAGCAAAGGACGGCCGGAGAACTACGAGCAGTACTTC. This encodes CASSKGRPENYEQYF.

As DNA, the CDR3 is TGTGCCAGCAGCTTAGCGGACAGTAACAATGAGCAGTTCTTC. It encodes CASSLADSNNEQFF. This chain joins TRBV11-3 and TRBJ2-1; tentatively, D is TRBD1 (6 bases). The V end was cut by 1 base, the J end by 5 bases, with 9 bases between. The CDR3 loop spans 14 amino acids. From germline, CDR1 is SGHNT and CDR2 YENEEA.

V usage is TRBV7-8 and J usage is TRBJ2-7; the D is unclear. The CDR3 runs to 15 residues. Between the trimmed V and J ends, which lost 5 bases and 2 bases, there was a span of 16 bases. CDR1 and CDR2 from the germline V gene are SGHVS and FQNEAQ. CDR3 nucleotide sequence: TGTGCCAGCAGCCCCCGTATAGCACCTACCTACGAGCAGTACTTC. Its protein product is CASSPRIAPTYEQYF.

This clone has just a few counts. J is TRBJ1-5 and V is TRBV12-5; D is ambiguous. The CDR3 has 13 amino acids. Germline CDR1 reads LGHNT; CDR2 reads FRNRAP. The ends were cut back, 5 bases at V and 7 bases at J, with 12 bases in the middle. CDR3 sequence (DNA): TGTGCTAGTGGTCGGGCTGGAGAACAGCCCCAGCATTTT. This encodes CASGRAGEQPQHF.

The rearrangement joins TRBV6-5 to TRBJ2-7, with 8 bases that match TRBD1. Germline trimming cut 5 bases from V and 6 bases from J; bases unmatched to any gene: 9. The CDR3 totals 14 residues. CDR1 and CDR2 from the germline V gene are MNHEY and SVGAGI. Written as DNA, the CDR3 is TGTGCCAGCAGTAACCCCCTGACAGGGGTCGAGCAGTACTTC. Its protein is CASSNPLTGVEQYF.

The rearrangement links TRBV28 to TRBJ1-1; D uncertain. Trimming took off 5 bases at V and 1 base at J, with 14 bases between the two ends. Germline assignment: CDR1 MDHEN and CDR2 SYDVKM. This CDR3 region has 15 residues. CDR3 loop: CASSDRGGWNTEAFF. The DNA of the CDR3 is TGTGCCAGCAGTGACCGCGGAGGATGGAACACTGAAGCTTTCTTT.

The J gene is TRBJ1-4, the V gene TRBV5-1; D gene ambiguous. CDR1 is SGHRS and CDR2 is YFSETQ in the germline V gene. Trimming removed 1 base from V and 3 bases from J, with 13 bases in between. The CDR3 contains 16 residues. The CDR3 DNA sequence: TGCGCCAGCAGCTTGTTGAGTCCTGCTGCTAATGAAAAACTGTTTTTT. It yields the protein CASSLLSPAANEKLFF.

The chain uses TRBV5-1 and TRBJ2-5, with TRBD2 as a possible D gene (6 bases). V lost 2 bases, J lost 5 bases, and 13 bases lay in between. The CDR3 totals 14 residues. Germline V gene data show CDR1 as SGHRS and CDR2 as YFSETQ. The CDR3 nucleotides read TGCGCCAGCAGCTTTAGCGGAGATGGGGAGACCCAGTACTTC. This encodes CASSFSGDGETQYF.

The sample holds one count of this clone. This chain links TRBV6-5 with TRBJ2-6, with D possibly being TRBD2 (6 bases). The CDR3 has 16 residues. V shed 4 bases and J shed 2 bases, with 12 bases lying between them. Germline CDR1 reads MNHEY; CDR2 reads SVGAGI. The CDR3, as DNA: TGTGCCAGCAGTTCACAACCGGGAGCTGGGGCCAACGTCCTGACTTTC. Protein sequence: CASSSQPGAGANVLTF.

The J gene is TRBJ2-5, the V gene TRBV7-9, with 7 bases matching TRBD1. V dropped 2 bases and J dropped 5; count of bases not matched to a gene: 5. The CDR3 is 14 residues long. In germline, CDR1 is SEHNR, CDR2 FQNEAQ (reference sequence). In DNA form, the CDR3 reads TGTGCCAGCAGCTTACAGGGGGTAGGGGAGACCCAGTACTTC. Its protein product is CASSLQGVGETQYF.

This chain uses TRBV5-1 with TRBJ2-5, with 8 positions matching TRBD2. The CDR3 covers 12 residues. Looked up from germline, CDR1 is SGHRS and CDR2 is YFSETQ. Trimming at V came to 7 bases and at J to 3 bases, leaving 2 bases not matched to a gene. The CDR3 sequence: CASGAGEETQYF. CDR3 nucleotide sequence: TGCGCCAGCGGAGCGGGGGAAGAGACCCAGTACTTC.

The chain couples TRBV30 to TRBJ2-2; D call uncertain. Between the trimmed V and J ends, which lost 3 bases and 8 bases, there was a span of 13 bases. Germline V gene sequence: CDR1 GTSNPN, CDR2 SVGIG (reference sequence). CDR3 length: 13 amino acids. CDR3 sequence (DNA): TGTGCCTGGAGCCCCCAGGCGACTGGGGAGCTGTTTTTT. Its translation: CAWSPQATGELFF.